The 9 T cell receptor beta chains below all came from one sample that was sequenced in a study of PD-1 blockade in classical Hodgkin lymphoma. Profiling relied on immunoSEQ multiplex PCR, and the TCRdb table lists in-frame clones only, not all of them. The top ten clones hold 5.8% of a sample with 20,000 to 25,000 clones, about 63% of them seen once. Relapses following autologous stem cell transplantation were seen in all patients, with brentuximab vedotin exposure varying. The sample consisted of peripheral blood mononuclear cells (PBMCs), taken at baseline. The receptors originated from a human donor with classical Hodgkin lymphoma.

In this sample, this clone is medium-sized (0.01 to 0.1%). The rearrangement uses TRBV7-9 and TRBJ1-1; D possibly corresponds to TRBD1 (5 bases). Germline V gene sequence: CDR1 SEHNR, CDR2 FQNEAQ (reference sequence). V was trimmed by 3 bases and J by 5 bases, leaving 10 bases between them. This CDR3 comprises 13 residues. CDR3 amino acids: CASSFEGRTEAFF. The CDR3 DNA sequence: TGTGCCAGCAGCTTTGAGGGGCGGACTGAAGCTTTCTTT.

This clone appeared a few times. This sequence joins TRBV23-1 and TRBJ2-1, with D perhaps matching TRBD1 (6 bases). TRBV23-1 is marked as an open reading frame, function uncertain. V lost 8 bases and J 9 bases, leaving 20 bases between the germline ends. The CDR3 is made up of 14 amino acids. CDR3 residues: CASGGYRVTVEQFF. CDR3 in DNA: TGCGCCAGCGGGGGCTACAGGGTCACGGTTGAGCAGTTCTTC.

This clone was counted once. The chain links TRBV9 to TRBJ1-6; possibly TRBD1 for D (6 bases). This CDR3 spans 15 amino acids. V was clipped by 0 bases and J by 10 bases, with 14 bases between them. Germline CDR1 SGDLS, CDR2 YYNGEE. The CDR3 coding sequence is TGTGCCAGCAGCGTAGAAGGAACAGGGTGGTCACCCCTCCACTTT. This codes for CASSVEGTGWSPLHF.

There are a few counts of this clone. This chain joins TRBV4-3 and TRBJ2-2; D possibly corresponds to TRBD2 (6 bases). This CDR3 has 15 amino acids. The ends were cut back, 1 base at V and 2 bases at J, with 8 bases in the middle. The V gene's germline CDR1 is LGHNA and CDR2 YSLEER. The CDR3 region is CASSQVGSNTGELFF. The CDR3 DNA follows: TGCGCCAGCAGCCAAGTCGGGAGCAACACCGGGGAGCTGTTTTTT.

This chain joins TRBV4-1 and TRBJ2-2; D is tentatively TRBD1 or TRBD2 (5 bases each). The CDR3 loop spans 16 amino acids. V was trimmed by 4 bases and J by 0 bases, leaving 12 bases between them. Per the germline V gene, CDR1 is MGHRA and CDR2 is YSYEKL. The CDR3 DNA sequence: TGCGCCAGCAGCCTTGACCGGGGCTCGAACACCGGGGAGCTGTTTTTT. As protein: CASSLDRGSNTGELFF.

The J gene is TRBJ1-2, the V gene TRBV19; 9 bases align to TRBD1. V shed 3 bases and J 3 bases; nucleotides not matched to a gene: 14. CDR3 length equals 18 residues. Germline V gene lookup returns CDR1 LNHDA and CDR2 SQIVND (reference sequence). CDR3 in DNA: TGTGCCAGTAGTATTCAAGGGACAGGGATGAACCCCTACTATGGCTACACCTTC. Translating it yields CASSIQGTGMNPYYGYTF.

The chain joins TRBV5-1 to TRBJ2-1; 13 bases are shared with TRBD2. The CDR3 spans 15 residues. Trimming at V came to 4 bases and at J to 7 bases, leaving 5 bases not matched to a gene. Germline V gene sequence: CDR1 SGHRS, CDR2 YFSETQ. CDR3 coding DNA: TGCGCCAGCAGCCGACTAGCGGGAGGATATAATGAGCAGTTCTTC. Translating it yields CASSRLAGGYNEQFF.

This clone occurred once. The rearrangement joins TRBV5-4 to TRBJ2-3; weak D call: TRBD1 (6 bases). The length of the CDR3 is 13 residues. Germline V gene data show CDR1 as SGHNT and CDR2 as YYREEE (reference sequence). Trimming cost V 0 bases and J 4 bases, with 6 bases left between them. The CDR3 nucleotides are TGTGCCAGCAGCTTGGCAGGGGCAGATACGCAGTATTTT. Protein product: CASSLAGADTQYF.

Of note for this clone: Distinct nucleotide sequences in the sample also encode this CDR3. The chain uses TRBV9 and TRBJ2-5; tentative D call: TRBD2 (6 bases). V was pared by 0 bases and J by 4 bases, with 16 bases between. This CDR3 is built from 16 residues. Germline CDR1 and CDR2: SGDLS and YYNGEE. CDR3 residues: CASSVGGGDGRETQYF. The CDR3 DNA reads as TGTGCCAGCAGCGTAGGCGGAGGGGACGGCCGAGAGACCCAGTACTTC.